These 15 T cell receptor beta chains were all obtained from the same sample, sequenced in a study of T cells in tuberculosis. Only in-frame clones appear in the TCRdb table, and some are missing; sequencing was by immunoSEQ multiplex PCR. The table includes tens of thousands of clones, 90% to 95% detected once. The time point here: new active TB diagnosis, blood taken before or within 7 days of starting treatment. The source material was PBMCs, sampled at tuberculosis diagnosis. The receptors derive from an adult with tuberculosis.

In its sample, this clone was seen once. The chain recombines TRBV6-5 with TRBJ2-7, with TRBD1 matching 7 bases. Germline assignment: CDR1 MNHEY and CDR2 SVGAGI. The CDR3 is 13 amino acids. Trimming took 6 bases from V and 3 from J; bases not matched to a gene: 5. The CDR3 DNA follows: TGTGCCAGCAGGGGGACAGATAACTACGAGCAGTACTTC. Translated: CASRGTDNYEQYF.

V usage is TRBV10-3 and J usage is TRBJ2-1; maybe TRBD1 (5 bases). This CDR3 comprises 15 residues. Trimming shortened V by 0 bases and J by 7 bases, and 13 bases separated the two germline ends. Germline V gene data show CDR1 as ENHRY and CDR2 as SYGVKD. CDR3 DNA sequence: TGTGCCATCAGTGAGTCGAACAGGATAAGGAATGAGCAGTTCTTC. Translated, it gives CAISESNRIRNEQFF.

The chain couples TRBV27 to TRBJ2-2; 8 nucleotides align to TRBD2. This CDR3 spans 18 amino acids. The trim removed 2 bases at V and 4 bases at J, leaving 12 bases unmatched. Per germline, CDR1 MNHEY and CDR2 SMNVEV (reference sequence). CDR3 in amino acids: CASSLRARSGGPTGELFF. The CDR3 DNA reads TGTGCCAGCAGTTTAAGGGCGCGGAGCGGGGGACCCACCGGGGAGCTGTTTTTT.

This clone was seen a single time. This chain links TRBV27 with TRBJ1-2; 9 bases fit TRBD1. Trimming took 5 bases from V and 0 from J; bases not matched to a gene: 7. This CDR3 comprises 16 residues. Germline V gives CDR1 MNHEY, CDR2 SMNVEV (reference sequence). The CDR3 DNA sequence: TGTGCCAGCAGTGTCTCACAGGGGGCGCCTAACTATGGCTACACCTTC. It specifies CASSVSQGAPNYGYTF.

CDR3 protein: CASSLLGLAANEQFF. The CDR3 coding sequence is TGTGCCAGCAGCTTACTGGGACTAGCGGCCAATGAGCAGTTCTTC. This chain joins TRBV7-9 and TRBJ2-1; 11 bases map to TRBD2. Per germline, CDR1 SEHNR and CDR2 FQNEAQ (reference sequence). Unmatched junction bases numbered 3, after V lost 2 bases and J lost 6 bases. The CDR3 length is 15 residues.

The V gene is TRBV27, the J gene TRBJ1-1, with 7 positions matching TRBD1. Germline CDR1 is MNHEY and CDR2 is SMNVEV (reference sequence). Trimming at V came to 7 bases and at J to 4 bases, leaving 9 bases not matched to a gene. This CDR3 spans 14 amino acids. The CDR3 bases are TGTGCCAGCAAGTGGGGGCAGGGGGGCACTGAAGCTTTCTTT. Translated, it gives CASKWGQGGTEAFF.

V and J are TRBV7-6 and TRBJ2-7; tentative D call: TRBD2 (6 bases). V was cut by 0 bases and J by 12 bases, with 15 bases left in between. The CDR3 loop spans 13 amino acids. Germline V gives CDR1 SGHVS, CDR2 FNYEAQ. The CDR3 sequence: CASSLAVRTGLYF. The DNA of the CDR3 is TGTGCCAGCAGCTTAGCGGTTCGGACGGGACTGTACTTC.

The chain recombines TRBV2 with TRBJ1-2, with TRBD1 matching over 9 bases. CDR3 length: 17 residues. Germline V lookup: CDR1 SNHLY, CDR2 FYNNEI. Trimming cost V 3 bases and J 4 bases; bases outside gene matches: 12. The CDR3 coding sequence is TGTGCCAGCAGTGAGTACGACAGGGGGAACGGAGGCTATGGCTACACCTTC. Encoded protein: CASSEYDRGNGGYGYTF.

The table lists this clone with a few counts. Here the CDR3 reads CASRLVRGDQPQHF. The CDR3 coding sequence is TGTGCAAGTCGCTTAGTACGGGGGGATCAGCCCCAGCATTTT. This rearrangement joins TRBV12-2 to TRBJ1-5. TRBV12-2 is classified as a pseudogene. The CDR3 totals 14 residues.

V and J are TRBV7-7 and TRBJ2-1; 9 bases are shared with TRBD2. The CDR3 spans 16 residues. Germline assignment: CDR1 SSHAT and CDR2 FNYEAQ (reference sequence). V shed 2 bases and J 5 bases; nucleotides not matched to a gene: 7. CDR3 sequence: CASSLRVAGGNNEQFF. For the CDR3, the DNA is TGTGCCAGCAGCTTAAGGGTCGCGGGAGGGAACAATGAGCAGTTCTTC.

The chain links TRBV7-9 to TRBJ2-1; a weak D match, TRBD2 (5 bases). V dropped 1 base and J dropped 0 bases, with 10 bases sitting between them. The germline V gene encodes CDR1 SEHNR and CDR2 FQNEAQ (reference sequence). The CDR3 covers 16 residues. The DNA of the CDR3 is TGTGCCAGCAGCTTAGAGCTAGCCGCCTCCTACAATGAGCAGTTCTTC. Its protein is CASSLELAASYNEQFF.

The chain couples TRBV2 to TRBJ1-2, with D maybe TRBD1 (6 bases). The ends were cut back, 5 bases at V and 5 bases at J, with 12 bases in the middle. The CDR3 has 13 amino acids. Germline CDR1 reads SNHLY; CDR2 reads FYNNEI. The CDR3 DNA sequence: TGTGCCAGCAGTTTGGACAGACAATATGGCTACACCTTC. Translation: CASSLDRQYGYTF.

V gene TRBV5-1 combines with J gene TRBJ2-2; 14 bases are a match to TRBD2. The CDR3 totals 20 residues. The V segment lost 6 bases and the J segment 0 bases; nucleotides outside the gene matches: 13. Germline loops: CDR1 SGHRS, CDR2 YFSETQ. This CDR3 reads CASTKGTSGSRPANTGELFF. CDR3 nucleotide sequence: TGCGCCAGCACCAAAGGGACTAGCGGGAGTAGGCCCGCGAACACCGGGGAGCTGTTTTTT.

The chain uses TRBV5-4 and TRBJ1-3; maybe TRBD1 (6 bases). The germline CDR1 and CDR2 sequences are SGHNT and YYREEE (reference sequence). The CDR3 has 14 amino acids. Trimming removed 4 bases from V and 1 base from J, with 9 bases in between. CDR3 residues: CASSLQGSGNTIYF. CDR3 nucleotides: TGTGCCAGCAGCCTACAGGGTTCTGGAAACACCATATATTTT.

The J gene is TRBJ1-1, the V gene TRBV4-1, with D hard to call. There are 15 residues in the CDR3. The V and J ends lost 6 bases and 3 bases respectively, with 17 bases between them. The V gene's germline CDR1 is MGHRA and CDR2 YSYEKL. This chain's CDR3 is CASSQLSRVDTEAFF. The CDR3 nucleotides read TGCGCCAGCAGTCAACTCTCGCGGGTTGACACTGAAGCTTTCTTT.